The 15 T cell receptor beta chains given below trace back to one sample, sequenced in a study of blood T cell repertoires in COVID-19. Some clones are missing from TCRdb's copy, which holds only in-frame ones; the method was immunoSEQ multiplex PCR. Of roughly 70,000 clones listed, more than 85% are singletons. Sequencing was done on a sample of peripheral blood. These receptors were obtained from a human donor with active COVID-19. The donor label of this sample is uncertain.

The chain recombines TRBV6-6 with TRBJ1-1, with D uncertain. This CDR3 is built from 14 residues. The V gene's germline CDR1 is MNHNY and CDR2 SVGAGI (reference sequence). V lost 6 bases and J lost 0, with 11 bases in between. CDR3 coding DNA: TGTGCCAGCAGCTATTCTCTATTGAACACTGAAGCTTTCTTT. Protein sequence: CASSYSLLNTEAFF.

The rearrangement uses TRBV28 and TRBJ2-3, with D possibly matching TRBD2 (6 bases). Germline V gene sequence: CDR1 MDHEN, CDR2 SYDVKM. V shed 6 bases and J shed 2 bases, with 12 bases lying between them. The CDR3 extends over 14 amino acids. The DNA of the CDR3 is TGTGCCAGCAGCCAAGGCGGGGCCACAGATACGCAGTATTTT. This codes for CASSQGGATDTQYF.

On this clone: This specimen includes other DNA sequences encoding the same CDR3. The chain carries TRBV25-1 and TRBJ2-3; D perhaps matches TRBD1 (5 bases). Germline assignment: CDR1 MGHDK and CDR2 SYGVNS. V shed 6 bases and J shed 1 base, with 8 bases lying between them. This CDR3 comprises 13 residues. CDR3 nucleotides: TGTGCCAGCAGACCGACAGGCACAGATACGCAGTATTTT. Encoded protein: CASRPTGTDTQYF.

This clone was detected only once. V usage is TRBV6-5 and J usage is TRBJ1-1, with 7 bases matching TRBD1. CDR3 length: 16 residues. CDR1 MNHEY and CDR2 SVGAGI come from the germline V gene. Losses at the gene ends were 0 bases for V and 3 bases for J; bases not matched to a gene: 7. CDR3 sequence: CASSYSRTGRDTEAFF. Written as DNA, the CDR3 is TGTGCCAGCAGTTACTCGAGGACAGGACGCGACACTGAAGCTTTCTTT.

The CDR3 DNA reads as TGCGCCAGCAGTGGCGGGAGCAACGTCCTGACTTTC. It translates to CASSGGSNVLTF. V gene TRBV10-1 combines with J gene TRBJ2-6, with 7 bases identical to TRBD2. The CDR3 extends over 12 amino acids. With V trimmed by 4 bases and J by 9 bases, 0 bases remained unmatched. Germline V gives CDR1 WNHNN, CDR2 SYGVQD (reference sequence).

The chain recombines TRBV5-1 with TRBJ2-7, with D possibly being TRBD2 (5 bases). Germline loops: CDR1 SGHRS, CDR2 YFSETQ. Deletions cut 7 bases from V and 1 base from J, with 15 bases between. CDR3 length: 14 residues. The CDR3 region has the DNA TGCGCCAGCGCGAGCGTAGGACTTTCCTACGAGCAGTACTTC. Its translation: CASASVGLSYEQYF.

V usage is TRBV5-1 and J usage is TRBJ1-6, with D perhaps TRBD1 (6 bases). The CDR3 covers 15 residues. The V end lost 4 bases, the J end lost 8 bases, and 16 bases lay between the germline ends. Germline CDR1 SGHRS, CDR2 YFSETQ. The CDR3 here is CASSAAGGRDSPLHF. In nucleotides, the CDR3 is TGCGCCAGCAGCGCGGCCGGGGGGCGGGATTCACCCCTCCACTTT.

V is TRBV28 and J is TRBJ1-2; tentative D call: TRBD1 (5 bases). CDR1 and CDR2 from the germline V gene are MDHEN and SYDVKM. The CDR3 has 16 amino acids. Trimming removed 5 bases from V and 2 bases from J, with 18 bases in between. The CDR3 reads CASSELGGEGNYGYTF. CDR3 nucleotide sequence: TGTGCCAGCAGTGAGCTGGGGGGGGAGGGGAACTATGGCTACACCTTC.

The V call is TRBV7-3, the J call TRBJ2-7; no definite D call. The V end lost 5 bases, the J end lost 0 bases, and 14 bases lay between the germline ends. This CDR3 contains 15 residues. Germline values: CDR1 SGHTA, CDR2 FQGTGA. DNA of the CDR3: TGTGCCAGCAGCCCCGAGCTCCTTAGCTCCTACGAGCAGTACTTC. This translates into CASSPELLSSYEQYF. The whole variable domain, filled in from reference TRBV7-3 and TRBJ2-7, reads GAGVSQTPSNKVTEKGKYVELRCDPISGHTALYWYRQSLGQGPEFLIYFQGTGAADDSGLPNDRFFAVRPEGSVSTLKIQRTERGDSAVYLCASSPELLSSYEQYFGPGTRLTVT.

This clone has a handful of counts. The V gene is TRBV5-1, the J gene TRBJ1-2; D is possibly TRBD1 (6 bases). The length of the CDR3 is 15 residues. V was trimmed by 1 base and J by 4 bases, leaving 14 bases between them. Germline loops: CDR1 SGHRS, CDR2 YFSETQ. DNA of the CDR3: TGCGCCAGCAGCTTGAGGGCACAGGGAGCCTATGGCTACACCTTC. It specifies CASSLRAQGAYGYTF.

This clone was found once. The chain uses TRBV5-5 and TRBJ1-6; 8 bases map to TRBD1. This CDR3 spans 15 amino acids. Germline V gene data show CDR1 as SGHKS and CDR2 as YYEKEE (reference sequence). With 0 bases clipped from V and 9 bases from J, the junction kept 5 bases outside the gene matches. CDR3 in DNA: TGTGCCAGCAGCTTGGATGGCAGGGGGCTTTCACCCCTCCACTTT. It yields the protein CASSLDGRGLSPLHF.

This chain joins TRBV24-1 and TRBJ1-2; D is perhaps TRBD1 (6 bases). Trimming removed 4 bases at V and 6 bases at J, with 11 bases between. Germline V gene lookup returns CDR1 KGHDR and CDR2 SFDVKD. The CDR3 is 13 residues long. The CDR3 nucleotides are TGTGCCACCAGTGACTCTAACAGGGATGGCTACACCTTC. Protein sequence: CATSDSNRDGYTF.

This clone was recorded a few times. The V and J genes are TRBV27 and TRBJ2-6; 7 bases match TRBD1. This CDR3 is 18 amino acids long. V lost 5 bases to trimming and J lost 0 bases; unmatched junction nucleotides: 10. The germline gives CDR1 MNHEY, CDR2 SMNVEV (reference sequence). DNA for the CDR3: TGTGCCAGCAGTGGTTGGGGACAGCTATACTCTGGGGCCAACGTCCTGACTTTC. It translates to CASSGWGQLYSGANVLTF.

The genes are TRBV9 and TRBJ2-6; D uncertain. CDR3 size: 15 residues. In germline, CDR1 is SGDLS, CDR2 YYNGEE. V was shortened by 7 bases and J by 4 bases, with 15 bases between the two germline ends. CDR3 DNA sequence: TGTGCCAGCGCCCTCGGAGAATCAGGGGCCAACGTCCTGACTTTC. Protein: CASALGESGANVLTF.

V is TRBV20-1 and J is TRBJ2-1; TRBD2 is a possible D gene (6 bases). There are 14 residues in the CDR3. The germline V and J ends were trimmed by 3 bases and 7 bases, with 16 bases remaining between them. Germline loops: CDR1 DFQATT, CDR2 SNEGSKA (reference sequence). The CDR3 sequence: CSASIPGRGNEQFF. Here the CDR3 DNA reads TGCAGTGCTAGTATTCCTGGTCGGGGGAATGAGCAGTTCTTC.